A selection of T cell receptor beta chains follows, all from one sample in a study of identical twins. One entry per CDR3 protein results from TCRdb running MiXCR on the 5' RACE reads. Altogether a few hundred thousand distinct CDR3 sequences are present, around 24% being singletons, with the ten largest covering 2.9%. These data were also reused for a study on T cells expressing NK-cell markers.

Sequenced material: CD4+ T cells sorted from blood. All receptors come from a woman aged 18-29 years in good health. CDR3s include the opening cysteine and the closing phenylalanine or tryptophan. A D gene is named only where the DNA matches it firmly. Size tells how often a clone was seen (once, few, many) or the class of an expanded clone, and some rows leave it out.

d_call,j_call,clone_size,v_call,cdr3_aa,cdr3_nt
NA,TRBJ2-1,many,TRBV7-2,CASSLALAGGLNEQFF,TGTGCCAGCAGCTTAGCGTTAGCCGGAGGCTTAAATGAGCAGTTCTTC
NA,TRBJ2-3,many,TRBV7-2,CASSPGMRTQYF,TGTGCCAGCAGCCCGGGGATGAGGACGCAGTATTTT
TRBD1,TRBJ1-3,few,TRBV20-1,CSARPPRQGMKNTIYF,TGCAGTGCTAGACCCCCAAGACAGGGGATGAAAAACACCATATATTTT
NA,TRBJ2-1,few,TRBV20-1,CSARVLGQGGPYNEQFF,TGCAGTGCTAGAGTCTTGGGGCAGGGGGGCCCCTACAATGAGCAGTTCTTC
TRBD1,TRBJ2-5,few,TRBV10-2,CASSGDRAQYF,TGCGCCAGCAGTGGCGACAGGGCCCAGTACTTC
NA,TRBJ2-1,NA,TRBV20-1,CSPKSKRPSYNEQFF,TGCAGTCCCAAGTCGAAGAGGCCCTCCTACAATGAGCAGTTCTTC
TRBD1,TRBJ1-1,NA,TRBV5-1,CASATDRVNTEAFF,TGCGCCAGCGCTACCGACAGGGTGAACACTGAAGCTTTCTTT
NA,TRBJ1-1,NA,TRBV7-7,CASSPWDGEAFF,TGTGCTAGCAGCCCCTGGGACGGCGAAGCTTTCTTT
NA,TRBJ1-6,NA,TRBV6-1,CASTSGQHNSYNSPLHF,TGTGCCAGCACCTCCGGTCAACATAACTCCTATAATTCACCCCTCCACTTT
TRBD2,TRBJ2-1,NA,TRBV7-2,CASSLASGKLYNEQFF,TGTGCCAGCAGCTTAGCTAGCGGGAAGCTCTACAATGAGCAGTTCTTC
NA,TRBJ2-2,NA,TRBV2,CASSGRLKGGGELFF,TGTGCCAGCAGTGGTCGACTGAAAGGGGGCGGGGAGCTGTTTTTT
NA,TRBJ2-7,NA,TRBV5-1,CASSLEAGFYEQYF,TGCGCCAGCAGCTTGGAAGCAGGCTTCTACGAGCAGTACTTC
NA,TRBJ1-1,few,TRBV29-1,CSVIRQDTEAFF,TGCAGCGTGATTCGACAGGACACTGAAGCTTTCTTT
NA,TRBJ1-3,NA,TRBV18,CASSRIQGSTGNTIYF,TGTGCCAGCTCACGAATCCAGGGGTCAACTGGAAACACCATATATTTT
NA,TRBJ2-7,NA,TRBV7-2,CAGGQNPYEQYF,TGTGCCGGAGGACAAAACCCCTACGAGCAGTACTTC
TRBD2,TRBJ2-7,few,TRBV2,CASGTSGPYEQYF,TGTGCCAGCGGGACTAGCGGCCCCTACGAGCAGTACTTC
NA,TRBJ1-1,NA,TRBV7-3,CASSPNRNTEAFF,TGTGCCAGCAGCCCCAATAGGAACACTGAAGCTTTCTTT
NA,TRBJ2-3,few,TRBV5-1,CASSFERGGGTDTQYF,TGCGCCAGCAGCTTCGAAAGGGGCGGCGGGACAGATACGCAGTATTTT
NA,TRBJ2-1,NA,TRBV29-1,CSVDFLPASVSSYNEQFF,TGCAGCGTTGATTTTCTCCCGGCATCCGTGAGCTCCTACAATGAGCAGTTCTTC
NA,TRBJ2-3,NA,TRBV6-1,CASMDSGASTDTQYF,TGTGCCAGCATGGATTCGGGGGCCAGCACAGATACGCAGTATTTT
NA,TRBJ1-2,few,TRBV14,CASSQERRGQGYGYTF,TGTGCCAGCAGCCAAGAAAGGCGGGGACAAGGGTATGGCTACACCTTC
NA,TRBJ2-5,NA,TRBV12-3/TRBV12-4,CASSQALETQYF,TGTGCCAGCAGTCAAGCCCTGGAGACCCAGTACTTC
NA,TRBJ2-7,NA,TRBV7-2,CASSLLAGRNYEQYF,TGTGCCAGCAGCCTCCTCGCAGGGCGCAACTACGAGCAGTACTTC
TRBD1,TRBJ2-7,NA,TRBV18,CASSPTDRDYEQYF,TGTGCCAGCTCACCCACTGACAGGGACTACGAGCAGTACTTC
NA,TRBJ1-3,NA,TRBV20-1,CSASDPLGSTGNTIYF,TGCAGTGCTAGTGACCCACTAGGTAGTACTGGAAACACCATATATTTT
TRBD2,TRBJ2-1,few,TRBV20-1,CSVSGLAGGGKSYNEQFF,TGCAGTGTATCCGGACTAGCGGGAGGGGGGAAGTCCTACAATGAGCAGTTCTTC
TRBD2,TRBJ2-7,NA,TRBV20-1,CSAREAGGPNEQYF,TGCAGTGCTAGAGAGGCGGGAGGGCCCAACGAGCAGTACTTC
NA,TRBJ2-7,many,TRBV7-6,CASSFSAGDEQYF,TGTGCCAGCAGCTTTTCGGCAGGGGACGAGCAGTACTTC
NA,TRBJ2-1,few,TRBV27,CASSLTGRSQFF,TGTGCCAGCAGTTTAACGGGTAGGAGCCAGTTCTTC
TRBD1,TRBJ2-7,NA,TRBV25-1,CASAQGQEQYF,TGTGCCAGCGCACAGGGACAGGAGCAGTACTTC
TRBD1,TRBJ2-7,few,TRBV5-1,CASTPTGTASYEQYF,TGCGCCAGCACCCCAACCGGGACAGCCTCCTACGAGCAGTACTTC
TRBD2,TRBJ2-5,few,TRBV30,CAWSVSGGGLKTQYF,TGTGCCTGGAGTGTTAGCGGGGGGGGTTTGAAGACCCAGTACTTC
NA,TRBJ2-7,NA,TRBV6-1,CASSAGLTQYEQYF,TGTGCCAGTTCTGCGGGGCTAACTCAATACGAGCAGTACTTC
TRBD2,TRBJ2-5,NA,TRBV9,CASSVGSLAEETQYF,TGTGCCAGCAGCGTAGGGTCTCTAGCGGAAGAGACCCAGTACTTC
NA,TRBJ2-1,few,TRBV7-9,CASSLDPGPLPQFF,TGTGCCAGCAGCTTAGATCCAGGGCCCCTACCCCAGTTCTTC
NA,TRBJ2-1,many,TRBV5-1,CASSLTPDNEQFF,TGTGCCAGCAGCCTGACGCCAGACAATGAGCAGTTCTTC
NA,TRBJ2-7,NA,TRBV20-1,CSAREGRLQGTEQYF,TGCAGTGCTAGAGAAGGGCGACTCCAGGGGACCGAGCAGTACTTC
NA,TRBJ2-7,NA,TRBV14,CASSPVTSPLEQYF,TGTGCCAGCAGCCCCGTGACGAGCCCCTTGGAGCAGTACTTC
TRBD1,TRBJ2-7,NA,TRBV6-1,CASTSRDRSYEQYF,TGTGCCAGCACCAGTCGGGACAGATCTTACGAGCAGTACTTC
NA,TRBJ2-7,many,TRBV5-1,CASSSPSYEQYF,TGTGCCAGCAGTTCCCCCTCCTACGAGCAGTACTTC
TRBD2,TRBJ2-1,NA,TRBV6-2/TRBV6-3,CASSYKREGENEQFF,TGTGCCAGCAGTTATAAGCGGGAGGGCGAGAATGAGCAGTTCTTC
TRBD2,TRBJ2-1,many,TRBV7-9,CASSPPRASGRNEQFF,TGTGCCAGCAGCCCCCCCCGCGCTAGCGGGAGGAATGAGCAGTTCTTC
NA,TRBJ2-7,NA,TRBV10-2,CATHHYEQYF,TGCGCCACCCATCACTACGAGCAGTACTTC
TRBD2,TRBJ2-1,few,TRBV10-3,CAISDGGGANNEQFF,TGTGCCATCAGTGATGGCGGGGGGGCTAACAATGAGCAGTTCTTC
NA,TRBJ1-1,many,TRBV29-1,CSTTLPGRTEAFF,TGCAGCACTACCCTACCTGGTAGGACTGAAGCTTTCTTT
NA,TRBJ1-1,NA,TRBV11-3,CASSLSPSGDRDTEAFF,TGTGCCAGCAGCTTAAGCCCCTCGGGGGATCGCGACACTGAAGCTTTCTTT